This is a list of T cell receptor beta chains from one sample in a study of shared clonotypes between healthy human individuals. Data came from immunoSEQ multiplex PCR; TCRdb stores just in-frame clones and leaves some out. The table shows about 2.3 million clones, with approximately 93% occurring only once. The sequenced sample consisted of naive CD4+ T cells from PBMCs. These receptors all come from a man between 18 and 35 years old in good health. Some clones in this sample may be carry-over from other donors' samples. Each CDR3 is given with its conserved first and last residue. D genes are given only for firm matches. Only part of the rows carry a size: once, few, many, or a class if the clone is expanded.

V,size,J,D,CDR3,DNA
TRBV7-2,.,TRBJ1-2,TRBD1,CASSLGQYRGGGYTF,TGTGCCAGCAGCTTAGGACAGTACAGGGGCGGTGGCTACACCTTC
TRBV28,.,TRBJ1-5,.,CASSPPRQGNNQPQHF,TGTGCCAGCAGTCCTCCCAGGCAGGGGAACAATCAGCCCCAGCATTTT
TRBV14,.,TRBJ1-1,.,CASSHRATEAFF,TGTGCCAGCAGCCACAGGGCGACTGAAGCTTTCTTT
TRBV7-8,.,TRBJ2-2,.,CASSYRVRSGELFF,TGTGCCAGCAGTTACAGGGTCCGTTCCGGGGAGCTGTTTTTT
TRBV6-6,.,TRBJ2-7,.,CASTRAGSYEQYF,TGTGCCAGCACCCGGGCAGGCTCCTACGAGCAGTACTTC
TRBV27,.,TRBJ1-5,.,CASSSLGGNQPQHF,TGTGCCAGCAGTTCCCTAGGAGGTAATCAGCCCCAGCATTTT
TRBV6-5,.,TRBJ1-1,TRBD1,CASSLTGDVNTEAFF,TGTGCCAGCAGCCTAACAGGGGATGTGAACACTGAAGCTTTCTTT
TRBV2,once,TRBJ2-3,.,CASRSSTQGGTDTQYF,TGTGCCAGCAGATCGAGTACCCAGGGTGGCACAGATACGCAGTATTTT
TRBV5-5,.,TRBJ2-7,TRBD2,CASSREALGNEQYF,TGTGCCAGCAGCCGGGAGGCTCTGGGAAACGAGCAGTACTTC
TRBV5-1,.,TRBJ1-1,.,CASSLFVGLATEAFF,TGCGCCAGCAGCTTGTTCGTGGGTTTGGCCACTGAAGCTTTCTTT
TRBV9,.,TRBJ2-3,TRBD2,CASSVVSGGGTQYF,TGTGCCAGCAGCGTAGTTAGCGGGGGAGGTACGCAGTATTTT
TRBV7-9,.,TRBJ1-1,TRBD1,CASSLGPSRTGAEAFF,TGTGCCAGCAGCTTAGGGCCATCAAGGACAGGGGCTGAAGCTTTCTTT